Listed here are 29 T cell receptor beta chains from one sample, sequenced in a study of CD8 T cells in ankylosing spondylitis. TCRdb called the 5' RACE reads again in MiXCR, with one record for every CDR3 protein. This sample has about 310,000 distinct CDR3 sequences; around 20% occur once, and the top ten carry about 3.5%. The specimen sequenced was blood, either unsorted or a sorted T cell fraction (not recorded which). The receptors here all came from a female donor with ankylosing spondylitis or in good health (not recorded which).

This clonotype appeared a single time. The chain links TRBV11-2 to TRBJ2-1; D might be TRBD1 (6 bases). Trimming removed 5 bases at V and 9 bases at J, with 26 bases between. The CDR3 consists of 17 residues. CDR1 and CDR2 from the germline V gene are SGHAT and FQNNGV. The CDR3 DNA is TGTGCCAGCAGCCCCGGCGGATGGGCCCGAACCAGGGGTGAGCAGTTCTTC. It encodes CASSPGGWARTRGEQFF.

This clonotype was counted between two and nine times. V gene TRBV6-1 combines with J gene TRBJ1-2; 10 nucleotides agree with TRBD1. V was pared by 8 bases and J by 3 bases, with 6 bases of the junction left unmatched. The germline gives CDR1 MNHNS, CDR2 SASEGT. The CDR3 has 14 residues. CDR3 amino acids: CASAGTGVDYGYTF. Here the CDR3 DNA reads TGTGCCAGCGCCGGGACAGGGGTGGACTATGGCTACACCTTC.

V and J are TRBV6-2 or TRBV6-3 and TRBJ2-2, with D hard to call. There are 12 residues in the CDR3. V was shortened by 10 bases and J by 13 bases, with 19 bases between the two germline ends. The germline V gene encodes CDR1 MNHEY and CDR2 SVGEGT. Written as DNA, the CDR3 is TGTGCCACTTACACCGGGCAATGGAGGCTGTTTTTT. The encoded protein is CATYTGQWRLFF.

CDR3 sequence reads: CAIGGDRDQPQHF. The CDR3 region has the DNA TGTGCGATAGGAGGGGACAGGGATCAGCCCCAGCATTTT. The rearrangement joins TRBV12-3 or TRBV12-4 to TRBJ1-5; 9 nucleotides agree with TRBD1. This CDR3 is 13 amino acids long.

This clonotype was seen only a few times. The gene calls are TRBV12-5 and TRBJ2-1; tentatively, D is TRBD1 (5 bases). The V gene's germline CDR1 is LGHNT and CDR2 FRNRAP. CDR3 length: 17 residues. V lost 0 bases, J lost 3 bases, and 15 bases lay in between. CDR3 sequence reads: CASGLVTRDSDYNEQFF. DNA of the CDR3: TGTGCTAGTGGTTTGGTAACCCGAGACAGCGACTACAATGAGCAGTTCTTC.

This clonotype came up a few times. The chain links TRBV29-1 to TRBJ2-5, with a weak D call TRBD2 (6 bases). The CDR3 consists of 13 residues. The V gene's germline CDR1 is SQVTM and CDR2 ANQGSEA. V was cut by 4 bases and J by 6 bases, with 15 bases left in between. For the CDR3, the DNA is TGCAGCGTTGCGCCCCGGGACTGGAAGACCCAGTACTTC. Its protein product is CSVAPRDWKTQYF.

The V gene is TRBV21-1, the J gene TRBJ2-2; the D call TRBD2 from the table was never checked on the DNA. TRBV21-1 is assigned pseudogene status. The length of the CDR3 is 13 residues. CDR3: CALATPNTGELFF. The CDR3, as DNA: TGTGCACTAGCGACCCCGAACACCGGGGAGCTGTTTTTT.

The rearrangement uses TRBV20-1 and TRBJ2-1; maybe TRBD2 (6 bases). Trimming shortened V by 2 bases and J by 7 bases, and 21 bases separated the two germline ends. Germline V CDR1 and CDR2: DFQATT, SNEGSKA (reference sequence). The CDR3 is 16 amino acids. This CDR3 reads CSARSDSWRAGNEQFF. CDR3 coding DNA: TGCAGTGCTAGATCTGACTCCTGGAGGGCCGGGAATGAGCAGTTCTTC.

This chain joins TRBV20-1 and TRBJ2-3, with 13 positions matching TRBD2. Germline V gene lookup returns CDR1 DFQATT and CDR2 SNEGSKA (reference sequence). CDR3 length: 16 amino acids. The ends lost 6 bases at V and 1 base at J; junction bases unmatched: 7. CDR3 coding DNA: TGCAGTGCGGCCGGGACTAGCGGGGCCCGCACAGATACGCAGTATTTT. This encodes CSAAGTSGARTDTQYF.

The rearrangement joins TRBV20-1 to TRBJ2-7, with 8 bases identical to TRBD1. Germline lookup yields CDR1 DFQATT and CDR2 SNEGSKA (reference sequence). The ends lost 6 bases at V and 6 bases at J; junction bases unmatched: 10. The CDR3 spans 13 residues. The DNA of the CDR3 is TGCAGTGCCTTGGACAGGGTCCTCGTCGAGCAGTACTTC. It yields the protein CSALDRVLVEQYF.

The chain recombines TRBV30 with TRBJ2-1; D is uncertain. Per germline, CDR1 GTSNPN and CDR2 SVGIG (reference sequence). This CDR3 has 10 amino acids. V was clipped by 5 bases and J by 4 bases, with 3 bases between them. The CDR3 region is CAWEYNEQFF. The CDR3 DNA follows: TGTGCCTGGGAGTACAATGAGCAGTTCTTC.

The chain is built from TRBV20-1 and TRBJ1-1, with D perhaps matching TRBD1 (5 bases). Deletions cut 7 bases from V and 4 bases from J, with 16 bases between. CDR3 length: 13 amino acids. Germline CDR1 and CDR2: DFQATT and SNEGSKA (reference sequence). The CDR3: CSVRTAGGTEAFF. The CDR3 DNA reads as TGCAGTGTCCGGACCGCCGGGGGCACTGAAGCTTTCTTT.

Written as DNA, the CDR3 is TGTGCCAGCAGTTACTCGATCAACGGCTTGTTGTACAATGAGCAGTTCTTC. Its translation is CASSYSINGLLYNEQFF. The genes are TRBV6-5 and TRBJ2-1; no definite D call. Trimming took off 0 bases at V and 4 bases at J, with 16 bases between the two ends. This CDR3 region has 17 residues. Germline loops: CDR1 MNHEY, CDR2 SVGAGI.

J is TRBJ2-1 and V is TRBV10-3; tentatively, D is TRBD1 (7 bases). Germline V gene sequence: CDR1 ENHRY, CDR2 SYGVKD. V shed 4 bases and J shed 16 bases, with 17 bases lying between them. The CDR3 covers 12 residues. The chain's CDR3 is CAISGSGDSKFF. In DNA, the CDR3 is TGTGCCATCAGTGGGTCGGGGGACAGCAAATTCTTC.

In this sample, this clonotype turned up a few times. The V call is TRBV2, the J call TRBJ2-7; the D is unclear. The CDR3 length is 13 residues. V lost 7 bases, J lost 6 bases, and 16 bases lay in between. The germline gives CDR1 SNHLY, CDR2 FYNNEI. The CDR3 here is CASMSLRIGEQYF. Written as DNA, the CDR3 is TGTGCCAGCATGAGCTTGAGAATTGGCGAGCAGTACTTC. Using reference TRBV2 and TRBJ2-7 for the parts outside the CDR3, the full variable domain is EPEVTQTPSHQVTQMGQEVILRCVPISNHLYFYWYRQILGQKVEFLVSFYNNEISEKSEIFDDQFSVERPDGSNFTLKIRSTKLEDSAMYFCASMSLRIGEQYFGPGTRLTVT.

This clonotype was recorded a few times. The J gene is TRBJ1-6, the V gene TRBV19; a weak D match, TRBD1 (5 bases). The CDR3 is 16 amino acids. The germline V and J ends were trimmed by 6 bases and 7 bases, with 19 bases remaining between them. Germline CDR1 is LNHDA and CDR2 is SQIVND (reference sequence). The CDR3 sequence: CASRPTPGTGNSPLHF. The CDR3 DNA sequence: TGTGCCAGTAGACCTACTCCCGGGACGGGCAATTCACCCCTCCACTTT.

The V call is TRBV6-2 or TRBV6-3, the J call TRBJ2-1, with D possibly being TRBD1 or TRBD2 (6 bases each). V gave up 2 bases and J gave up 5 bases, with 16 bases separating them. CDR3 size: 16 residues. Germline V CDR1 and CDR2: MNHEY, SVGEGT. The CDR3: CASSYRPGAPNNEQFF. The DNA of the CDR3 is TGTGCCAGCAGTTACCGACCGGGGGCCCCAAACAATGAGCAGTTCTTC.

This clonotype has a count of ten or more. The chain joins TRBV29-1 to TRBJ2-1; 11 bases fit TRBD2. This CDR3 has 16 amino acids. The J segment lost 2 bases and the V segment lost 3 bases, leaving 6 bases of the junction unmatched. Germline CDR1 is SQVTM and CDR2 is ANQGSEA. As DNA, the CDR3 is TGCAGCGTTGAGTTTGGTAGCGGGAGGGCCTACAATGAGCAGTTCTTC. This sequence encodes CSVEFGSGRAYNEQFF.

This clonotype was seen only a few times. The V call is TRBV20-1, the J call TRBJ2-1; the D is unclear. This CDR3 comprises 14 residues. Trimming stripped 3 bases from V and 4 bases from J, with 13 bases between. Per the germline V gene, CDR1 is DFQATT and CDR2 is SNEGSKA (reference sequence). This CDR3 is CSASRQSVYNEQFF. CDR3 DNA: TGCAGTGCTAGTCGGCAGTCCGTTTACAATGAGCAGTTCTTC.

This clonotype was counted between two and nine times. V and J are TRBV7-2 and TRBJ2-1; 12 positions match TRBD2. The germline V gene has CDR1 SGHTA and CDR2 FQGNSA. The CDR3 runs to 16 residues. With V trimmed by 4 bases and J by 6 bases, 7 bases remained unmatched. The CDR3 DNA follows: TGTGCCAGCAGCTCCCCACTAGCGGGAGGATTCAATGAGCAGTTCTTC. Amino acids: CASSSPLAGGFNEQFF.

Remarks on this clonotype: Given a much more abundant clone one base away, this may be a read error. The chain recombines TRBV7-2 with TRBJ2-3; unclear D gene. CDR1 SGHTA and CDR2 FQGNSA come from the germline V gene. CDR3 length equals 11 residues. The germline V and J ends were trimmed by 7 bases and 2 bases, with 4 bases remaining between them. The CDR3 region is CASTLTDTQYF. CDR3 DNA: TGTGCCAGCACCCTCACAGATACGCAGTATTTT.

The rearrangement links TRBV12-3 or TRBV12-4 to TRBJ2-7, with 13 nucleotides matching TRBD2. This CDR3 has 15 amino acids. Trimming at V came to 6 bases and at J to 4 bases, leaving 6 bases not matched to a gene. The DNA for the CDR3 is TGTGCCAGCAGCCATGGACTAGCGGGAGAATACGAGCAGTACTTC. Translated, it gives CASSHGLAGEYEQYF.

This clonotype was seen only a few times. V is TRBV6-1 and J is TRBJ1-1, with D perhaps TRBD1 (6 bases). This CDR3 is 13 amino acids long. V shed 10 bases and J shed 2 bases, with 14 bases lying between them. Germline V gene data show CDR1 as MNHNS and CDR2 as SASEGT. The DNA for the CDR3 is TGTGCCACTCCGTGGGGGCCCAACACTGAAGCTTTCTTT. It encodes CATPWGPNTEAFF.

The rearrangement links TRBV5-1 to TRBJ2-1, with TRBD2 identical over 9 bases. Trimming removed 0 bases from V and 7 bases from J; junction bases left unmatched: 5. Germline CDR1 SGHRS, CDR2 YFSETQ. The CDR3 sequence is 15 residues long. In DNA, the CDR3 is TGCGCCAGCAGCTTGGATGGCGGGGGGGGGAATGAGCAGTTCTTC. This encodes CASSLDGGGGNEQFF.

This clonotype appeared many times. This chain joins TRBV12-3 or TRBV12-4 and TRBJ1-5; D is uncertain. The ends were cut back, 1 base at V and 6 bases at J, with 4 bases in the middle. The CDR3 runs 12 residues. The CDR3 bases are TGTGCCAGCAGTTTAGAACGTCAGCCCCAGCATTTT. Amino acids: CASSLERQPQHF.

There are a few counts of this clonotype. The chain employs TRBV24-1 and TRBJ1-2; TRBD1 is a possible D gene (6 bases). The V gene lost 3 bases and the J gene lost 8 bases, with 9 bases spanning the gap. This CDR3 region has 12 residues. Germline-derived CDR1 and CDR2 are KGHDR and SFDVKD. The CDR3 sequence is CATSDGGLGYTF. The CDR3 DNA reads as TGTGCCACCAGTGATGGGGGGCTCGGCTACACCTTC.

This clonotype was seen many times. The chain joins TRBV20-1 to TRBJ2-7; weak D call: TRBD2 (6 bases). The V end was cut by 0 bases, the J end by 1 base, with 25 bases between. Germline values: CDR1 DFQATT, CDR2 SNEGSKA (reference sequence). The CDR3 runs 19 residues. The CDR3 reads CSARDLSRAGRLLSYEQYF. The DNA of the CDR3 is TGCAGTGCTAGAGATTTATCCCGGGCGGGGCGCCTACTTTCCTACGAGCAGTACTTC.

The chain has TRBV10-3 and TRBJ2-1; no clear D. CDR1 ENHRY and CDR2 SYGVKD come from the germline V gene. V was shortened by 10 bases and J by 6 bases, with 16 bases between the two germline ends. The CDR3 totals 13 residues. The CDR3 bases are TGTGCCACCGAGGAGAACCTGGGCAATGAGCAGTTCTTC. As protein: CATEENLGNEQFF.

The chain carries TRBV7-9 and TRBJ1-2; no firm D call. With 4 bases removed from V and 13 bases from J, the gap between germline ends came to 22 bases. Per germline, CDR1 SEHNR and CDR2 FQNEAQ (reference sequence). The length of the CDR3 is 14 residues. CDR3 protein: CASSSQNSEGSGTF. Written as DNA, the CDR3 is TGTGCCAGCAGCTCCCAGAACAGTGAGGGATCGGGCACCTTC.